A selection of T cell receptor beta chains follows, all from one sample in a study of T-cell reconstitution after alpha-beta-depleted transplantation in children. MiXCR was run by TCRdb on the PCR reads, yielding one entry per CDR3 protein. Of about 980,000 distinct CDR3 sequences listed, around 30% are singletons. Source: PBMCs, mostly from graft donor cells, taken 360 days after TCRalphabeta/CD19-depleted stem cell transplant. The receptors were gathered from a boy under three years old who had a stem cell transplant for SCID, so the T cells may come from the graft donor. CDR3s include the opening cysteine and the closing phenylalanine or tryptophan. A D gene is named only where the DNA matches it firmly. Clone size appears in some rows only: once, few, many, or a class for an expanded clone.

-,-,TRBJ1-5,TRBV28,TGTGCCAGCACGGACAGCGATCAGCCCCAGCATTTT,CASTDSDQPQHF
-,-,TRBJ1-5,TRBV7-6,TGTGCCAGCAGCCCAACCGGGTGGAGCAATCAGCCCCAGCATTTT,CASSPTGWSNQPQHF
-,-,TRBJ2-3,TRBV27,TGTGCCAGCAGTTTAAGGTTCGGGGGCGTACCCAGCACAGATACGCAGTATTTT,CASSLRFGGVPSTDTQYF
-,-,TRBJ2-1,TRBV2,TGTGCCAGCAGTGAAGAGTCCGGGTTCTACAATGAGCAGTTCTTC,CASSEESGFYNEQFF
-,-,TRBJ1-2,TRBV10-3,TGTGCCATCAGTGAGTCGCTATACGCAACCGGCTACACCTTC,CAISESLYATGYTF
-,TRBD2,TRBJ2-3,TRBV18,TGTGCCAGCTCTCCAAGCGGGAAACTCACAGATACGCAGTATTTT,CASSPSGKLTDTQYF
-,-,TRBJ2-7,TRBV20-1,TGCAGTGCTAGAGATTGGCAATCCCCCTACGAGCAGTACTTC,CSARDWQSPYEQYF
-,-,TRBJ2-3,TRBV12-3/TRBV12-4,TGTGCCAGCAGTTCCCCTAGCTCGGACCCCTACACAGATACGCAGTATTTT,CASSSPSSDPYTDTQYF
few,-,TRBJ2-5,TRBV28,TGTGCCAGCAGTTTTTGTTGTGTCCAGGGGGGGGCCCAAGTGGAGACCCAGTACTTC,CASSFCCVQGGAQVETQYF
-,-,TRBJ2-5,TRBV3-1,TGTGCCAGCAGTCCTCTTCATTGGGACTTGCAAGAGACCCAGTACTTC,CASSPLHWDLQETQYF